This TCR beta chain was documented in a study of Graves' ophthalmopathy and Graves' hyperthyroidism. At the level of the study: Peripheral blood sampling preceded any treatment and occurred at initial diagnosis. Findings of the study overall: Classification of ophthalmopathy versus stable hyperthyroidism by a 13-signature model yielded around 88% sensitivity and 70% to 83% specificity. The blood repertoire also included most expanded thyroid clonotypes above 0.001 frequency.

The sample holds many counts of this clonotype. Its antigen remains unknown. Between the trimmed V and J ends, which lost 4 bases and 6 bases, there was a span of 15 bases. There are 14 residues in the CDR3. Per germline, CDR1 MDHEN and CDR2 SYDVKM. A diagnosis was made from clinical symptoms together with serum thyroxine, TRAb, thyroid ultrasound and orbital computed tomography. RNA transcripts served as template for amplifying TCR beta CDR3 sequences. RT-PCR with HTBI primers came first, then second-round multiplex PCR. TCRdb ran MiXCR on the multiplex PCR reads and lists one entry per CDR3 protein. The table includes hundreds of thousands of distinct CDR3 sequences, over 13% detected once.

The chain couples TRBV28 to TRBJ1-1, with a possible D match to TRBD1 (6 bases). The TCR sequence derives from a woman between 25 and 40 years old with Graves' ophthalmopathy. Sequences were obtained from blood. This CDR3 reads CASSSQGMAAEAFF. For the CDR3, the DNA is TGTGCCAGCAGTTCTCAGGGGATGGCCGCTGAAGCTTTCTTT.